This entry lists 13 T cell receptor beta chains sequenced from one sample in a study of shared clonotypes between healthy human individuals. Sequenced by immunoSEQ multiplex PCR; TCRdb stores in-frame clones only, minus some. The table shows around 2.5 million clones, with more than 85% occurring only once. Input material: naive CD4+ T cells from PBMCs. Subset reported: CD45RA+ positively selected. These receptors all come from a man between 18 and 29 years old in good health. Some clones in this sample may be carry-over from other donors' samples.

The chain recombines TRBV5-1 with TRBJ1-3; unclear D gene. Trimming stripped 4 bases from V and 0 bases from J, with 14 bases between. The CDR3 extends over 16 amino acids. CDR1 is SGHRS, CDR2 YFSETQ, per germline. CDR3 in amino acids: CASSPREAISGNTIYF. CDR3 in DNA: TGCGCCAGCAGCCCTCGGGAGGCAATCTCTGGAAACACCATATATTTT.

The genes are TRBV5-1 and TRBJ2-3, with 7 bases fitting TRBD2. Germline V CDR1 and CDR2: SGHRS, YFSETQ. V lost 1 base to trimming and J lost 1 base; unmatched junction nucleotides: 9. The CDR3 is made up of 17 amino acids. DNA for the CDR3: TGCGCCAGCAGCTTGATGGCGAGCGGACTAGGCACAGATACGCAGTATTTT. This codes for CASSLMASGLGTDTQYF.

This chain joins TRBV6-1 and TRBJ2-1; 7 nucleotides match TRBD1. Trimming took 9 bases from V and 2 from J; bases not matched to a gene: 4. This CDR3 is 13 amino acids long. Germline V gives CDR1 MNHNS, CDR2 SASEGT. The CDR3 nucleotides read TGTGCCAGTAAGGACAGGACCTACAATGAGCAGTTCTTC. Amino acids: CASKDRTYNEQFF.

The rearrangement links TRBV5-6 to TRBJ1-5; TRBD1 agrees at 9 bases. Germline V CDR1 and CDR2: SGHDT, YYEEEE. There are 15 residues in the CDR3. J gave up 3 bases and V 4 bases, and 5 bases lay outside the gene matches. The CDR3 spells CASSPGQGPNQPQHF. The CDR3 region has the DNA TGTGCCAGCAGCCCGGGACAGGGACCCAATCAGCCCCAGCATTTT.

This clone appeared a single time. For the CDR3, the DNA is TGTGCCAGCAGCCAGTATAACCCGGAGGGGAGGAATGAGCAGTTCTTC. Translation: CASSQYNPEGRNEQFF. The chain has TRBV14 and TRBJ2-1, with TRBD2 as a possible D gene (6 bases). The V gene's germline CDR1 is SGHDN and CDR2 FVKESK. The CDR3 totals 16 residues. The V end was cut by 3 bases, the J end by 7 bases, with 19 bases between.

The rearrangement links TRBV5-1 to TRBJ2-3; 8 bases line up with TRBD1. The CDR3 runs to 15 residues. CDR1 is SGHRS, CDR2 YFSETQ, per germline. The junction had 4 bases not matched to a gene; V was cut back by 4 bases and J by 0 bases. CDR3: CASSLQGDSTDTQYF. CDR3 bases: TGCGCCAGCAGCCTACAGGGGGATAGCACAGATACGCAGTATTTT.

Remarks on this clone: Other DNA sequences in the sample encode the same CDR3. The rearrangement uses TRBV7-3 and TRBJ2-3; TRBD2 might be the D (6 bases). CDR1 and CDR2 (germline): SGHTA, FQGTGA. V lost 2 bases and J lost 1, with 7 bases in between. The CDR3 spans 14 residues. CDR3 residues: CASSLSSGTDTQYF. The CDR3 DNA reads TGTGCCAGCAGCTTATCTAGCGGCACAGATACGCAGTATTTT.

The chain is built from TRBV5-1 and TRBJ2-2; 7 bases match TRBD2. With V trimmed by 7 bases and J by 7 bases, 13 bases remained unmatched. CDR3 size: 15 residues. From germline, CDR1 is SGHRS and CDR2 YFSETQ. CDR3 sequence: CASATSGNSGGELFF. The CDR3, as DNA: TGCGCCAGCGCGACCAGCGGGAATTCGGGCGGGGAGCTGTTTTTT.

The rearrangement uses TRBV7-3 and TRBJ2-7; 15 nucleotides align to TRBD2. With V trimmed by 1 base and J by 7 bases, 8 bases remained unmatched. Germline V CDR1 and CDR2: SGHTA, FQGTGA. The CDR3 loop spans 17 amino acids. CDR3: CASSLIGGLAGGGEQYF. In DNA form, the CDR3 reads TGTGCCAGCAGCTTAATCGGGGGACTAGCGGGAGGTGGGGAGCAGTACTTC.

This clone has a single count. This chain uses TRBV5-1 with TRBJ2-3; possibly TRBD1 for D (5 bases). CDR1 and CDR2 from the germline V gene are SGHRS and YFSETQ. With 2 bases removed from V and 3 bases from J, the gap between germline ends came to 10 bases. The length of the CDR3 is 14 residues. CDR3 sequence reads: CASSLKQETDTQYF. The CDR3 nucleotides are TGCGCCAGCAGCTTAAAACAGGAGACAGATACGCAGTATTTT.

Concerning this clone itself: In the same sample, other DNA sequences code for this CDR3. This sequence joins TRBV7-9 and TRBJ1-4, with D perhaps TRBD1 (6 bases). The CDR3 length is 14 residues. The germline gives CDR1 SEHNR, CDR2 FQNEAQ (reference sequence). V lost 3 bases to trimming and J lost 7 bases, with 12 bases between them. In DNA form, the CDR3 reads TGTGCCAGCAGCTTGGGACAAGCGTTTGAAAAACTGTTTTTT. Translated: CASSLGQAFEKLFF.

The CDR3: CASSPGGRGADTQYF. DNA of the CDR3: TGCGCCAGCAGCCCGGGGGGTCGGGGCGCAGATACGCAGTATTTT. The chain recombines TRBV5-1 with TRBJ2-3, with TRBD2 matching over 7 bases. The CDR3 extends over 15 amino acids. CDR1 SGHRS and CDR2 YFSETQ come from the germline V gene. Trimming at V came to 4 bases and at J to 4 bases, leaving 9 bases not matched to a gene.

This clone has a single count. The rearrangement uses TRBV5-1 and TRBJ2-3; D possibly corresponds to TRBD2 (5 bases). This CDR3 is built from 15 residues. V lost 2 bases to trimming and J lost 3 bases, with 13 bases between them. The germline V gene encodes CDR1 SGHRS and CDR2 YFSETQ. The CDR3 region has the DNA TGCGCCAGCAGCTTAAGCCTAGCAGAAACAGATACGCAGTATTTT. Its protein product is CASSLSLAETDTQYF.